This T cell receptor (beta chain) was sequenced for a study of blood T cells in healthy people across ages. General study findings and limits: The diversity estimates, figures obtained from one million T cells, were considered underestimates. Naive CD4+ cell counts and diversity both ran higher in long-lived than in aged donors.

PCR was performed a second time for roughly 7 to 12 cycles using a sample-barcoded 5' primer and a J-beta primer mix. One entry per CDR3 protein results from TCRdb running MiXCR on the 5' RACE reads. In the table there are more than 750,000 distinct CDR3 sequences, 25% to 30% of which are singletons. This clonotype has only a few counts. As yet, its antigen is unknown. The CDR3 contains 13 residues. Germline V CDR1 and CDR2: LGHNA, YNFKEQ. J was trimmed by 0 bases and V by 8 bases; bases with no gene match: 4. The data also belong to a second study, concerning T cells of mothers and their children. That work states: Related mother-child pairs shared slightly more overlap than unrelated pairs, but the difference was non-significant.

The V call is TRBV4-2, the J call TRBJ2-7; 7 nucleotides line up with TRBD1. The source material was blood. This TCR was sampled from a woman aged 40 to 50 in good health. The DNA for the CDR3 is TGTGCCAGCTTAGGGGACAGCTCCTACGAGCAGTACTTC. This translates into CASLGDSSYEQYF.